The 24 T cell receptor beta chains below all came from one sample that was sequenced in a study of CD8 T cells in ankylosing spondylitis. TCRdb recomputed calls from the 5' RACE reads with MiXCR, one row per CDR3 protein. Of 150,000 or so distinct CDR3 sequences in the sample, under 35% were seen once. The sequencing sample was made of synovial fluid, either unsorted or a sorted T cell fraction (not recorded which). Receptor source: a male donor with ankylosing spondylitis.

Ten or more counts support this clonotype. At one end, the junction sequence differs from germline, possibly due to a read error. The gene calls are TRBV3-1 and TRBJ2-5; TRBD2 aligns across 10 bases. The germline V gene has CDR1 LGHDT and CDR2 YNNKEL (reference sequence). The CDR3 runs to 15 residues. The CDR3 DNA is TGTGCCAGCAGTCCCCTAGCGGGGGCCCCAGAGGCCCAGTACTTC. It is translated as CASSPLAGAPEAQYF.

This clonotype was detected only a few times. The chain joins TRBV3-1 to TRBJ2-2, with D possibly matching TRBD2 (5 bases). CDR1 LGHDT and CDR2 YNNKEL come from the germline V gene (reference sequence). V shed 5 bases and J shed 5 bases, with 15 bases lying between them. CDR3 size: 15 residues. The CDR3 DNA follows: TGTGCCAGCAGCGGGCTAGCCATTCGGACCGGGGAGCTGTTTTTT. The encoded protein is CASSGLAIRTGELFF.

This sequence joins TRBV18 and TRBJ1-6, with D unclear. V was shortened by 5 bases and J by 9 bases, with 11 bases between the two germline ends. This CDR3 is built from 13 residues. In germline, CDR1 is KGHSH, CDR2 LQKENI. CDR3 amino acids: CASSSYAASPLHF. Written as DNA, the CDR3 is TGTGCCAGCTCATCCTATGCGGCTTCACCCCTCCACTTT. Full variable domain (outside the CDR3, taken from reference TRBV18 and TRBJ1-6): NAGVMQNPRHLVRRRGQEARLRCSPMKGHSHVYWYRQLPEEGLKFMVYLQKENIIDESGMPKERFSAEFPKEGPSILRIQQVVRGDSAAYFCASSSYAASPLHFGNGTRLTVT.

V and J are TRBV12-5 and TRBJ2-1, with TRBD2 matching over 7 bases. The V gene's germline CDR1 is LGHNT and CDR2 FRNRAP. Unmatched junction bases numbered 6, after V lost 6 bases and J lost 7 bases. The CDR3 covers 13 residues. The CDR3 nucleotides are TGTGCTAGTGGGACCCCCGGGGGGAATGAGCAGTTCTTC. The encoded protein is CASGTPGGNEQFF.

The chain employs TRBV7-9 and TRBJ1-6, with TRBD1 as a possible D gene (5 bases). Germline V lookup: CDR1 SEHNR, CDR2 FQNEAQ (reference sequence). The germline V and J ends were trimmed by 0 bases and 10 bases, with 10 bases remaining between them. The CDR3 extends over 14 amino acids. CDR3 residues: CASSLAGGLSPLHF. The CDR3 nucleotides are TGTGCCAGCAGCTTAGCTGGGGGTTTATCACCCCTCCACTTT. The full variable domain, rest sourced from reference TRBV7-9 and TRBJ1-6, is DTGVSQNPRHKITKRGQNVTFRCDPISEHNRLYWYRQTLGQGPEFLTYFQNEAQLEKSRLLSDRFSAERPKGSFSTLEIQRTEQGDSAMYLCASSLAGGLSPLHFGNGTRLTVT.

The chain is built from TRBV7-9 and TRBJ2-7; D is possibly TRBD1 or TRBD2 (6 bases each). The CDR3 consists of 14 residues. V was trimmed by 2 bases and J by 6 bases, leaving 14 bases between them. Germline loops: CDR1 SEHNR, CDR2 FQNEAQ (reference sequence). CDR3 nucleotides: TGTGCCAGCAGCTTACCCCCCAGGGGAGGCGAGCAGTACTTC. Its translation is CASSLPPRGGEQYF.

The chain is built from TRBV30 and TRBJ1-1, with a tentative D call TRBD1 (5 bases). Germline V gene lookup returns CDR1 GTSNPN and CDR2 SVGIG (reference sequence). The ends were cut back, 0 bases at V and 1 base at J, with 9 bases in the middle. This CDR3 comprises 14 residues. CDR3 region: CAWSVSGQNTEAFF. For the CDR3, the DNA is TGTGCCTGGAGTGTATCCGGACAGAACACTGAAGCTTTCTTT.

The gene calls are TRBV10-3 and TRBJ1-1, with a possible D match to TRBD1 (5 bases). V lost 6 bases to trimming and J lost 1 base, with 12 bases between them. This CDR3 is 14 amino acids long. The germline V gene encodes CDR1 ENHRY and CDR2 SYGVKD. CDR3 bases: TGTGCCATCAGGGGCAGGGACCGGAACACTGAAGCTTTCTTT. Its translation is CAIRGRDRNTEAFF.

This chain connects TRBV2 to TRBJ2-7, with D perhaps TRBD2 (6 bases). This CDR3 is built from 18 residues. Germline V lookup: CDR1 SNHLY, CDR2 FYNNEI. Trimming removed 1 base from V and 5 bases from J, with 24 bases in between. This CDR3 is CASSEDVRGTTVGNEQYF. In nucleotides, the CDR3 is TGTGCCAGCAGTGAAGATGTGCGGGGAACGACCGTCGGGAACGAGCAGTACTTC.

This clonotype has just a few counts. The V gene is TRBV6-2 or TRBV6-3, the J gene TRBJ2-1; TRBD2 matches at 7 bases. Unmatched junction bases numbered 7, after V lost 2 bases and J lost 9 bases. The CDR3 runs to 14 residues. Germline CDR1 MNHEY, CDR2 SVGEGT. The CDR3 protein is CASSYGGSGGEQFF. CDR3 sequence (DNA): TGTGCCAGCAGTTACGGCGGGAGCGGCGGTGAGCAGTTCTTC.

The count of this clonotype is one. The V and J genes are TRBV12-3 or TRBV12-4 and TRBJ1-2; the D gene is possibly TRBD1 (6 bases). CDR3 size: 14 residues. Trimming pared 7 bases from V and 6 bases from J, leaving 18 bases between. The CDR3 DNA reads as TGTGCCAGCACAAGCTGGGGGGGGGCTGATGGCTACACCTTC. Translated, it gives CASTSWGGADGYTF.

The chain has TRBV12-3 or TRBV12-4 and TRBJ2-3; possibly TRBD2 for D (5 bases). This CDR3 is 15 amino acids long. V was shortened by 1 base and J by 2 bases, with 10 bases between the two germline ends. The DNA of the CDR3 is TGTGCCAGCAGTTTAGATGTAGCGATCACAGATACGCAGTATTTT. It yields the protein CASSLDVAITDTQYF.

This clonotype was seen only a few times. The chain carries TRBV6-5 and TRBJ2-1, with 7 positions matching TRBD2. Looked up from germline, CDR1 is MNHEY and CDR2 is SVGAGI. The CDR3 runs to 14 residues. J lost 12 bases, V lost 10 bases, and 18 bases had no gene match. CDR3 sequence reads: CAIGFAGVGVGQFF. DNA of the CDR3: TGTGCCATCGGTTTCGCGGGAGTCGGGGTAGGGCAGTTCTTC.

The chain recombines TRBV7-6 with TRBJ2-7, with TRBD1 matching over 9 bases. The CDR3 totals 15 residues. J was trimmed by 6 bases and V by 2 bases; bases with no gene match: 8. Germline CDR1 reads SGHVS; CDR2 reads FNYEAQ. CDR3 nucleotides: TGTGCCAGCAGCTTAATGGGACAGGGTAAGGGCGAGCAGTACTTC. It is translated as CASSLMGQGKGEQYF.

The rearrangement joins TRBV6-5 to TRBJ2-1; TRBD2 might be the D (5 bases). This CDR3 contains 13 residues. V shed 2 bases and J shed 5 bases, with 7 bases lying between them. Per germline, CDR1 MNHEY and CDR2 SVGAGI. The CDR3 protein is CASSYDYHNEQFF. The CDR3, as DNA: TGTGCCAGCAGTTACGACTATCACAATGAGCAGTTCTTC.

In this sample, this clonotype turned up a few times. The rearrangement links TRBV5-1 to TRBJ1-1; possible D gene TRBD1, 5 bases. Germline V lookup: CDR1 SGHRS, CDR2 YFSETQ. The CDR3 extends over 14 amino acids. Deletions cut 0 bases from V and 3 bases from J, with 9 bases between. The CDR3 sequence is CASSLELGDTEAFF. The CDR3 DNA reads TGCGCCAGCAGCTTGGAGCTAGGGGACACTGAAGCTTTCTTT.

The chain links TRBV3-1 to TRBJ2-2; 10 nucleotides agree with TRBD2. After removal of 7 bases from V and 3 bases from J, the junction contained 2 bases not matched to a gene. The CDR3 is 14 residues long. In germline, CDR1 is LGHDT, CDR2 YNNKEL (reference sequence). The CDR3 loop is CASNLAGDTGELFF. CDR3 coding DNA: TGTGCCAGCAACCTAGCGGGGGACACCGGGGAGCTGTTTTTT.

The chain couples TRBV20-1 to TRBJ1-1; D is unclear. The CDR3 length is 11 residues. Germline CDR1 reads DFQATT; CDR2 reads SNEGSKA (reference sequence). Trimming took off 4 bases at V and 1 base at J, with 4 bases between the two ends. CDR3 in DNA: TGCAGTGCTATCGGGAACACTGAAGCTTTCTTT. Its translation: CSAIGNTEAFF.

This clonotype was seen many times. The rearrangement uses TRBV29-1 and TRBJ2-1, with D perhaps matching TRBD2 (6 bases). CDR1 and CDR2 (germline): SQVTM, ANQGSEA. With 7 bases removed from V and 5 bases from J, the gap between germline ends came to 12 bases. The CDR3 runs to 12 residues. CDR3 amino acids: CSGRAGHNEQFF. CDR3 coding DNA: TGCAGCGGCCGGGCGGGACACAATGAGCAGTTCTTC.

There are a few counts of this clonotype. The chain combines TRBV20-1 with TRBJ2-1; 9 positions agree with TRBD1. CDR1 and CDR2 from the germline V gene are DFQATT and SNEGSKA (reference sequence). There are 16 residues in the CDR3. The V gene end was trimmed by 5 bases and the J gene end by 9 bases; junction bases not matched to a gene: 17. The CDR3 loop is CSAGPTGGKLTGEQFF. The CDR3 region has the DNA TGCAGTGCTGGACCGACAGGGGGTAAATTGACGGGTGAGCAGTTCTTC.

CDR3: CASSRGTAQETQYF. In nucleotides, the CDR3 is TGCGCCAGCAGCCGGGGGACAGCGCAAGAGACCCAGTACTTC. The chain recombines TRBV5-1 with TRBJ2-5; weak D call: TRBD1 (7 bases). CDR1 is SGHRS, CDR2 YFSETQ, per germline. V was trimmed by 4 bases and J by 2 bases, leaving 12 bases between them. This CDR3 comprises 14 residues. Supplemented by reference TRBV5-1 and TRBJ2-5, the full variable domain reads KAGVTQTPRYLIKTRGQQVTLSCSPISGHRSVSWYQQTPGQGLQFLFEYFSETQRNKGNFPGRFSGRQFSNSRSEMNVSTLELGDSALYLCASSRGTAQETQYFGPGTRLLVL.

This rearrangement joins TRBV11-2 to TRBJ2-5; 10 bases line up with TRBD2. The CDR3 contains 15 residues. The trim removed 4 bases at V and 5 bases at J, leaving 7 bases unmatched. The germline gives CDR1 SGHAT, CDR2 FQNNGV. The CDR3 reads CASSWLAGAAETQYF. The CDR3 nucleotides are TGTGCCAGCAGCTGGCTAGCGGGAGCGGCGGAGACCCAGTACTTC.

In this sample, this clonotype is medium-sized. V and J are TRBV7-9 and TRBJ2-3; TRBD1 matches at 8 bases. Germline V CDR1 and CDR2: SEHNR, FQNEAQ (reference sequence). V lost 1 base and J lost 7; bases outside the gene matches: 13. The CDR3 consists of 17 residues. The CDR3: CASSLGQAPTGANTQYF. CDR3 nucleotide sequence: TGTGCCAGCAGCTTAGGTCAAGCTCCGACAGGGGCAAATACGCAGTATTTT.

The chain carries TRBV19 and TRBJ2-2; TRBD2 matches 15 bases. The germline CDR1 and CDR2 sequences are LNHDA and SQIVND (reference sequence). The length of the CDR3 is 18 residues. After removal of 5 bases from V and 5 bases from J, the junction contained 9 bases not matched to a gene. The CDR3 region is CASSPGGTSGRFTGELFF. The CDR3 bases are TGTGCCAGTAGTCCCGGAGGGACTAGCGGGAGGTTTACCGGGGAGCTGTTTTTT.